The 19 T cell receptor beta chains given below trace back to one sample, sequenced in a study of blood T cell repertoires in COVID-19. Some clones are missing from TCRdb's copy, which holds only in-frame ones; the method was immunoSEQ multiplex PCR. The sample holds about 120,000 clones, 83% seen once. What was sequenced was peripheral blood. The origin of the receptors is a young man with acute or convalescent COVID-19.

The chain is built from TRBV14 and TRBJ1-6, with a weak D call TRBD1 (5 bases). Trimming cost V 1 base and J 9 bases, with 10 bases left between them. CDR3 size: 14 residues. From germline, CDR1 is SGHDN and CDR2 FVKESK. The CDR3 is CASSQGQFGSPLHF. The DNA of the CDR3 is TGTGCCAGCAGCCAAGGACAGTTCGGTTCACCCCTCCACTTT. Variable domain in full (rest from reference TRBV14 and TRBJ1-6): EAGVTQFPSHSVIEKGQTVTLRCDPISGHDNLYWYRRVMGKEIKFLLHFVKESKQDESGMPNNRFLAERTGGTYSTLKVQPAELEDSGVYFCASSQGQFGSPLHFGNGTRLTVT.

The chain joins TRBV29-1 to TRBJ2-2; 7 nucleotides match TRBD1. Germline V gene sequence: CDR1 SQVTM, CDR2 ANQGSEA. The CDR3 is 17 residues long. With V trimmed by 4 bases and J by 3 bases, 14 bases remained unmatched. CDR3 bases: TGCAGCGTTGTGACGGCCCAGGGGGTGATGGACACCGGGGAGCTGTTTTTT. Encoded protein: CSVVTAQGVMDTGELFF.

The rearrangement joins TRBV18 to TRBJ1-1, with D tentatively TRBD1 (5 bases). V lost 2 bases to trimming and J lost 3 bases, with 13 bases between them. Germline-derived CDR1 and CDR2 are KGHSH and LQKENI. This CDR3 contains 15 residues. This CDR3 is CASSPGRGGDTEAFF. DNA for the CDR3: TGTGCCAGCTCACCAGGGAGGGGTGGGGACACTGAAGCTTTCTTT.

This clone was observed a few times. The chain couples TRBV12-3 or TRBV12-4 to TRBJ1-2; 8 positions agree with TRBD1. V shed 6 bases and J 8 bases; nucleotides not matched to a gene: 5. The CDR3 runs 12 residues. The CDR3 coding sequence is TGTGCCAGCAGGCACACAGGGGGAGGCTACACCTTC. It yields the protein CASRHTGGGYTF.

The chain employs TRBV25-1 and TRBJ2-7; D perhaps matches TRBD1 (6 bases). Germline assignment: CDR1 MGHDK and CDR2 SYGVNS. The CDR3 sequence is 13 residues long. V dropped 4 bases and J dropped 0 bases, with 7 bases sitting between them. CDR3: CASSGQDSYEQYF. The DNA for the CDR3 is TGTGCCAGCAGTGGACAGGACTCCTACGAGCAGTACTTC.

V is TRBV19 and J is TRBJ2-7, with D possibly TRBD2 on 11 matching bases. V lost 4 bases, J lost 6 bases, and 25 bases lay in between. Germline CDR1 LNHDA, CDR2 SQIVND (reference sequence). This CDR3 contains 17 residues. The CDR3 spells CASSTRLAGRTGGEQYF. The CDR3, as DNA: TGTGCCAGTAGTACCCGACTAGCGGGGCGGACAGGGGGCGAGCAGTACTTC.

The V gene is TRBV7-9, the J gene TRBJ1-6; weak D call: TRBD1 (5 bases). From germline, CDR1 is SEHNR and CDR2 FQNEAQ (reference sequence). The CDR3 is 15 residues long. V lost 5 bases and J 8 bases, leaving 16 bases between the germline ends. Here the CDR3 reads CASSPWGTGDSPLHF. The CDR3 DNA follows: TGTGCCAGCAGCCCTTGGGGGACGGGGGATTCACCCCTCCACTTT.

This clone occurred a few times. V and J are TRBV6-2 or TRBV6-3 and TRBJ2-3; 11 nucleotides align to TRBD2. This CDR3 region has 17 residues. Unmatched junction bases numbered 7, after V lost 4 bases and J lost 1 base. Germline V gene lookup returns CDR1 MNHEY and CDR2 SVGEGT. In DNA form, the CDR3 reads TGTGCCAGCAGTTTCCTCCGGACTAGCGGGCGCACAGATACGCAGTATTTT. Translating gives CASSFLRTSGRTDTQYF.

The chain uses TRBV19 and TRBJ1-3; TRBD1 might be the D (6 bases). Trimming shortened V by 4 bases and J by 1 base, and 8 bases separated the two germline ends. The CDR3 runs to 14 residues. Germline CDR1 and CDR2: LNHDA and SQIVND (reference sequence). The CDR3 coding sequence is TGTGCCAGTAGTACACAGGGATCTGGAAACACCATATATTTT. It specifies CASSTQGSGNTIYF.

The chain carries TRBV7-9 and TRBJ2-3; no clear D. The ends were cut back, 0 bases at V and 2 bases at J, with 3 bases in the middle. The CDR3 is 13 residues long. The germline gives CDR1 SEHNR, CDR2 FQNEAQ (reference sequence). CDR3 sequence: CASSLAHTDTQYF. The CDR3 DNA follows: TGTGCCAGCAGCTTAGCCCACACAGATACGCAGTATTTT.

The chain employs TRBV11-3 and TRBJ2-2; no clear D. The CDR3 sequence is 12 residues long. From germline, CDR1 is SGHNT and CDR2 YENEEA. V was trimmed by 5 bases and J by 7 bases, leaving 8 bases between them. The CDR3 DNA is TGTGCCAGCAGCCTTAACGGCGGGGAGCTGTTTTTT. Protein product: CASSLNGGELFF.

This chain uses TRBV29-1 with TRBJ1-1, with TRBD1 identical over 10 bases. The CDR3 consists of 14 residues. CDR1 and CDR2 from the germline V gene are SQVTM and ANQGSEA. V shed 3 bases and J 5 bases; nucleotides not matched to a gene: 6. CDR3 in amino acids: CSVEGGTGETEAFF. The CDR3 DNA is TGCAGCGTTGAGGGGGGGACAGGGGAAACTGAAGCTTTCTTT.

The chain recombines TRBV5-1 with TRBJ1-5; D is possibly TRBD1 (6 bases). There are 14 residues in the CDR3. The V gene's germline CDR1 is SGHRS and CDR2 YFSETQ. With 0 bases removed from V and 10 bases from J, the gap between germline ends came to 14 bases. CDR3 coding DNA: TGCGCCAGCAGCTTGGCGGCAGGGGCCCGTCCCCAGCATTTT. Translated, it gives CASSLAAGARPQHF. Full variable domain (missing parts from reference TRBV5-1 and TRBJ1-5): KAGVTQTPRYLIKTRGQQVTLSCSPISGHRSVSWYQQTPGQGLQFLFEYFSETQRNKGNFPGRFSGRQFSNSRSEMNVSTLELGDSALYLCASSLAAGARPQHFGDGTRLSIL.

This sequence joins TRBV30 and TRBJ2-7; tentative D call: TRBD2 (5 bases). This CDR3 region has 12 residues. Trimming shortened V by 0 bases and J by 9 bases, and 12 bases separated the two germline ends. CDR1 is GTSNPN, CDR2 SVGIG, per germline (reference sequence). CDR3 residues: CAWSVGDGMQYV. DNA for the CDR3: TGTGCCTGGAGTGTTGGTGACGGGATGCAGTACGTC.

The genes are TRBV3-1 (or the pseudogene TRBV3-2) and TRBJ2-3; TRBD2 matches at 8 bases. Germline CDR1 and CDR2: LGHDT and YNNKEL (reference sequence). The CDR3 is 16 residues long. Trimming removed 1 base from V and 3 bases from J; junction bases left unmatched: 6. The DNA of the CDR3 is TGTGCCAGCAGCCAAGGGAGCGGGAGAATGACAGATACGCAGTATTTT. Amino acids: CASSQGSGRMTDTQYF.

V gene TRBV11-2 combines with J gene TRBJ2-3, with D possibly TRBD2 on 5 matching bases. CDR3 length: 15 residues. The ends were cut back, 2 bases at V and 5 bases at J, with 14 bases in the middle. Germline loops: CDR1 SGHAT, CDR2 FQNNGV. CDR3 protein: CASSLFGGWGDTQYF. The DNA for the CDR3 is TGTGCCAGCAGCTTATTCGGCGGGTGGGGAGATACGCAGTATTTT.

J is TRBJ1-1 and V is TRBV12-5; D may be TRBD1 (5 bases). Germline values: CDR1 LGHNT, CDR2 FRNRAP. The CDR3 consists of 14 residues. V lost 4 bases and J lost 4, with 13 bases in between. The CDR3 region has the DNA TGTGCTAGTGGTTGGGGCGGGGTGGGCACTGAAGCTTTCTTT. This sequence encodes CASGWGGVGTEAFF.

This sequence joins TRBV5-1 and TRBJ1-6; 7 bases fit TRBD1. After removal of 4 bases from V and 5 bases from J, the junction contained 3 bases not matched to a gene. This CDR3 is built from 14 residues. Germline CDR1 reads SGHRS; CDR2 reads YFSETQ. The CDR3 DNA is TGCGCCAGCAGCCTGGGACAGAATAATTCACCCCTCCACTTT. Its protein is CASSLGQNNSPLHF.

The chain joins TRBV28 to TRBJ1-1, with 10 bases fitting TRBD1. The CDR3 consists of 13 residues. Germline-derived CDR1 and CDR2 are MDHEN and SYDVKM. Trimming at V came to 2 bases and at J to 10 bases, leaving 4 bases not matched to a gene. The CDR3 DNA sequence: TGTGCCAGCAGTTTAATCGGGACAGGGGTAGCTTTCTTT. Translated: CASSLIGTGVAFF.